This T cell receptor (beta chain) came from a study of HIV-infected patients and healthy controls. General study results and limits: No HLA typing of donors was done in this study. Only sixteen HIV-infected individuals were processed, a major limit on how widely findings apply. Healthy controls shared more CDR3 sequences between individuals than HIV-infected patients did. HIV-infected repertoires had significantly higher mean Gini indices than controls, possibly reflecting oligoclonality.

Around 500 ng RNA was reverse transcribed with alpha and beta constant-region primers. Each of the alpha and beta chains got its own library through chain-specific third strand synthesis with indices. Via MiXCR, TCRdb re-called the 5' RACE reads, giving one row per CDR3 protein. The sample has 8,500 to 11,000 distinct CDR3 sequences, roughly 8% seen once; the top ten hold 3.5%. V was pared by 2 bases and J by 3 bases, with 2 bases of the junction left unmatched. Germline V gene data show CDR1 as LNHDA and CDR2 as SQIVND (reference sequence). The CDR3 has 15 amino acids. All unsorted peripheral T cells were captured because whole blood was used without fractionation. This clonotype was recorded many times. Its antigen is undetermined.

Sequenced input: blood. This chain uses TRBV19 with TRBJ2-5; 11 bases align to TRBD2. The clonotype comes from an adult in good health. The CDR3 DNA is TGTGCCAGTAGTATAACTAGCGGGGGCAAAGAGACCCAGTACTTC. This sequence encodes CASSITSGGKETQYF.